Presented here are 32 T cell receptor beta chains from one specimen sequenced in a study of blood T cell repertoires in COVID-19. Profiled with immunoSEQ multiplex PCR; TCRdb holds only in-frame clones, not every one. The repertoire holds 200,000 to 250,000 clones, with roughly 85% as singletons. The sample was peripheral blood. The receptors were gathered from a woman between 65 and 79 years old with COVID-19, enrolled during active disease.

This clone appeared a single time. The chain uses TRBV6-5 and TRBJ2-1; tentatively, D is TRBD1 (6 bases). Germline values: CDR1 MNHEY, CDR2 SVGAGI. Trimming pared 2 bases from V and 13 bases from J, leaving 12 bases between. This CDR3 comprises 12 residues. CDR3 in amino acids: CASSYPQGRQFF. In nucleotides, the CDR3 is TGTGCCAGCAGTTACCCACAGGGTCGTCAGTTCTTC.

The V gene is TRBV7-3, the J gene TRBJ2-6, with a tentative D call TRBD1 (6 bases). The V gene's germline CDR1 is SGHTA and CDR2 FQGTGA. V lost 3 bases to trimming and J lost 0 bases, with 9 bases between them. This CDR3 has 16 residues. CDR3 sequence: CASSFGQLSGANVLTF. In DNA form, the CDR3 reads TGTGCCAGCAGCTTTGGACAGCTCTCTGGGGCCAACGTCCTGACTTTC. Together with reference TRBV7-3 and TRBJ2-6, the CDR3 gives the full variable domain: GAGVSQTPSNKVTEKGKYVELRCDPISGHTALYWYRQSLGQGPEFLIYFQGTGAADDSGLPNDRFFAVRPEGSVSTLKIQRTERGDSAVYLCASSFGQLSGANVLTFGAGSRLTVL.

The chain uses TRBV3-1 (or the pseudogene TRBV3-2) and TRBJ1-2; D is uncertain. V lost 0 bases and J 4 bases, leaving 6 bases between the germline ends. From germline, CDR1 is LGHDT and CDR2 YNNKEL (reference sequence). This CDR3 is 13 amino acids long. The CDR3 DNA follows: TGTGCCAGCAGCCAAGATCCAGTCTATGGCTACACCTTC. It encodes CASSQDPVYGYTF.

This clone was observed a few times. The gene calls are TRBV4-1 and TRBJ2-1, with 10 bases fitting TRBD1. CDR1 and CDR2 (germline): MGHRA, YSYEKL. After removal of 3 bases from V and 6 bases from J, the junction contained 5 bases not matched to a gene. This CDR3 is built from 15 residues. For the CDR3, the DNA is TGCGCCAGCAGCCAGGACAGGGGGATTAGCAATGAGCAGTTCTTC. Amino acids: CASSQDRGISNEQFF.

The J gene is TRBJ1-5, the V gene TRBV27; D perhaps matches TRBD1 (5 bases). V was cut by 11 bases and J by 4 bases, with 12 bases left in between. Germline V gives CDR1 MNHEY, CDR2 SMNVEV (reference sequence). The CDR3 is 12 amino acids. The CDR3 reads CAAWGGNQPQHF. CDR3 coding DNA: TGTGCCGCCTGGGGGGGTAATCAGCCCCAGCATTTT.

This chain links TRBV6-2 or TRBV6-3 with TRBJ1-1; TRBD1 matches 12 bases. The V gene's germline CDR1 is MNHEY and CDR2 SVGEGT. The ends lost 5 bases at V and 1 base at J; junction bases unmatched: 5. This CDR3 comprises 16 residues. CDR3: CASSRDRGRTNTEAFF. The CDR3 DNA reads as TGTGCCAGCAGTAGGGACAGGGGGCGAACGAACACTGAAGCTTTCTTT.

Written as DNA, the CDR3 is TGTGCCAGCAGCTTAGGGCCTAGCGGAAACACCGGGGAGCTGTTTTTT. Protein: CASSLGPSGNTGELFF. The chain carries TRBV7-2 and TRBJ2-2; 7 positions agree with TRBD2. This CDR3 has 16 residues. Germline assignment: CDR1 SGHTA and CDR2 FQGNSA. After removal of 1 base from V and 2 bases from J, the junction contained 4 bases not matched to a gene. Full variable domain (outside the CDR3, taken from reference TRBV7-2 and TRBJ2-2): GAGVSQSPSNKVTEKGKDVELRCDPISGHTALYWYRQSLGQGLEFLIYFQGNSAPDKSGLPSDRFSAERTGGSVSTLTIQRTQQEDSAVYLCASSLGPSGNTGELFFGEGSRLTVL.

J is TRBJ1-1 and V is TRBV6-5, with D possibly TRBD1 on 5 matching bases. V was pared by 0 bases and J by 5 bases, with 13 bases between. CDR1 is MNHEY, CDR2 SVGAGI, per germline. This CDR3 has 15 residues. CDR3 coding DNA: TGTGCCAGCAGTTACTCGAAAACAGGAGAAACTGAAGCTTTCTTT. It codes for CASSYSKTGETEAFF.

This chain joins TRBV10-2 and TRBJ1-5, with TRBD1 as a possible D gene (5 bases). Trimming shortened V by 4 bases and J by 4 bases, and 8 bases separated the two germline ends. CDR3 length: 13 residues. CDR1 is WSHSY, CDR2 SAAADI, per germline. The CDR3, as DNA: TGCGCCAGCAGTGCCGCAGGGAATCAGCCCCAGCATTTT. The encoded protein is CASSAAGNQPQHF.

CDR3 bases: TGTGCCAGCAGCTTAAGAGGGAGCCGCCCAGATACGCAGTATTTT. Protein product: CASSLRGSRPDTQYF. The rearrangement links TRBV7-3 to TRBJ2-3; D is perhaps TRBD2 (5 bases). The V end lost 1 base, the J end lost 4 bases, and 12 bases lay between the germline ends. This CDR3 is built from 15 residues. CDR1 is SGHTA and CDR2 is FQGTGA in the germline V gene.

The chain has TRBV7-2 and TRBJ1-1, with D unresolved. The CDR3 has 13 amino acids. V was shortened by 1 base and J by 3 bases, with 6 bases between the two germline ends. Germline V CDR1 and CDR2: SGHTA, FQGNSA. DNA for the CDR3: TGTGCCAGCAGCTTAGAACCAGACACTGAAGCTTTCTTT. It is translated as CASSLEPDTEAFF.

The J gene is TRBJ1-5, the V gene TRBV6-2 or TRBV6-3; possible D gene TRBD1, 6 bases. The CDR3 consists of 15 residues. Germline CDR1 and CDR2: MNHEY and SVGEGT. The V gene lost 0 bases and the J gene lost 3 bases, with 9 bases spanning the gap. CDR3 region: CASSYSSGVNQPQHF. The CDR3 DNA sequence: TGTGCCAGCAGTTACTCATCAGGGGTCAATCAGCCCCAGCATTTT.

This chain uses TRBV10-3 with TRBJ1-3, with D tentatively TRBD1 (5 bases). Per germline, CDR1 ENHRY and CDR2 SYGVKD. V shed 4 bases and J shed 4 bases, with 8 bases lying between them. The CDR3 is 13 residues long. The CDR3 nucleotides read TGTGCCATCAGTGCTTCAGGGGGAAACACCATATATTTT. Translation gives CAISASGGNTIYF.

This rearrangement joins TRBV30 to TRBJ2-3; TRBD2 might be the D (5 bases). Germline CDR1 and CDR2: GTSNPN and SVGIG (reference sequence). V was pared by 0 bases and J by 0 bases, with 10 bases between. The CDR3 runs to 15 residues. CDR3 protein: CAWSVGGFSTDTQYF. CDR3 DNA: TGTGCCTGGAGTGTAGGAGGATTTAGCACAGATACGCAGTATTTT.

V and J are TRBV2 and TRBJ1-2; TRBD1 matches at 9 bases. Germline lookup yields CDR1 SNHLY and CDR2 FYNNEI. The CDR3 runs 15 residues. The V segment lost 7 bases and the J segment 5 bases; nucleotides outside the gene matches: 11. The CDR3 loop is CASTRDRVAPYGYTF. Written as DNA, the CDR3 is TGTGCCAGCACCCGGGACAGGGTGGCCCCATATGGCTACACCTTC.

Notes on this clone: The junction shows a germline mismatch at one end, possibly a read error. At the DNA level, this CDR3 is encoded by other sequences in the same sample as well. V gene TRBV5-6 combines with J gene TRBJ2-1; no clear D. The germline V gene encodes CDR1 SGHDT and CDR2 YYEEEE. This CDR3 is 12 amino acids long. CDR3 bases: TGCGCCAGCAGCTTGACAAACAATGAGCAGTTCTTC. Translation: CASSLTNNEQFF.

The chain joins TRBV2 to TRBJ1-2, with 8 positions matching TRBD1. The CDR3 is 14 amino acids. V trimming: 1 base; J trimming: 7 bases; junction bases outside the gene matches: 5. Looked up from germline, CDR1 is SNHLY and CDR2 is FYNNEI. The CDR3 loop reads CASSEGQGAGGYTF. DNA for the CDR3: TGTGCCAGCAGTGAAGGTCAGGGGGCGGGTGGCTACACCTTC.

The J gene is TRBJ1-2, the V gene TRBV24-1; perhaps TRBD1 as D (5 bases). The CDR3 has 16 residues. Germline assignment: CDR1 KGHDR and CDR2 SFDVKD. V lost 3 bases to trimming and J lost 4 bases, with 17 bases between them. Here the CDR3 reads CATSDPTGGAPYGYTF. CDR3 bases: TGTGCCACCAGTGATCCGACGGGAGGGGCCCCCTATGGCTACACCTTC.

The genes are TRBV5-1 and TRBJ1-1; D possibly corresponds to TRBD1 (5 bases). The germline V gene has CDR1 SGHRS and CDR2 YFSETQ. V lost 4 bases, J lost 1 base, and 11 bases lay in between. The CDR3 runs 14 residues. DNA of the CDR3: TGCGCCAGCAGCGGGGGACTGGGGAACACTGAAGCTTTCTTT. Its translation: CASSGGLGNTEAFF. Full variable domain (rest looked up from reference TRBV5-1 and TRBJ1-1): KAGVTQTPRYLIKTRGQQVTLSCSPISGHRSVSWYQQTPGQGLQFLFEYFSETQRNKGNFPGRFSGRQFSNSRSEMNVSTLELGDSALYLCASSGGLGNTEAFFGQGTRLTVV.

This sequence joins TRBV11-3 and TRBJ2-1, with TRBD2 as a possible D gene (5 bases). The V end lost 5 bases, the J end lost 0 bases, and 11 bases lay between the germline ends. The CDR3 covers 15 residues. CDR1 is SGHNT, CDR2 YENEEA, per germline. The CDR3 protein is CASSVSGSSYNEQFF. The DNA of the CDR3 is TGTGCCAGCAGCGTAAGCGGCAGCTCCTACAATGAGCAGTTCTTC.

The rearrangement uses TRBV2 and TRBJ2-5, with TRBD2 matching 8 bases. The CDR3 is 14 amino acids. The V segment lost 6 bases and the J segment 1 base; nucleotides outside the gene matches: 4. The germline V gene has CDR1 SNHLY and CDR2 FYNNEI. Written as DNA, the CDR3 is TGTGCCAGCAGACCTACTAGCGGCCAAGAGACCCAGTACTTC. Translation: CASRPTSGQETQYF.

The CDR3 here is CASSRQGGTPEAFF. The CDR3 DNA follows: TGTGCCAGCAGTCGACAGGGAGGAACACCTGAAGCTTTCTTT. V and J are TRBV27 and TRBJ1-1; 7 positions agree with TRBD1. V shed 5 bases, J shed 6 bases, and the junction held 9 bases outside the gene matches. Germline V gene data show CDR1 as MNHEY and CDR2 as SMNVEV (reference sequence). The CDR3 length is 14 residues.

The gene calls are TRBV5-4 and TRBJ1-1, with D perhaps matching TRBD1 (6 bases). CDR1 is SGHNT and CDR2 is YYREEE in the germline V gene (reference sequence). V was shortened by 1 base and J by 5 bases, with 12 bases between the two germline ends. The length of the CDR3 is 14 residues. The CDR3 DNA sequence: TGTGCCAGCAGCTTGTCAGGGGCAAGGACTGAAGCTTTCTTT. It translates to CASSLSGARTEAFF. Full variable domain (rest looked up from reference TRBV5-4 and TRBJ1-1): ETGVTQSPTHLIKTRGQQVTLRCSSQSGHNTVSWYQQALGQGPQFIFQYYREEENGRGNFPPRFSGLQFPNYSSELNVNALELDDSALYLCASSLSGARTEAFFGQGTRLTVV.

The rearrangement uses TRBV18 and TRBJ2-3; a weak D match, TRBD2 (6 bases). V lost 0 bases, J lost 0 bases, and 13 bases lay in between. Germline-derived CDR1 and CDR2 are KGHSH and LQKENI. This CDR3 is 17 amino acids long. The chain's CDR3 is CASSPPVGRGSTDTQYF. CDR3 coding DNA: TGTGCCAGCTCACCACCGGTCGGGAGAGGGAGCACAGATACGCAGTATTTT.

This sequence joins TRBV15 and TRBJ1-2; D perhaps matches TRBD1 (5 bases). The V end lost 2 bases, the J end lost 6 bases, and 10 bases lay between the germline ends. Germline lookup yields CDR1 LNHNV and CDR2 YYDKDF (reference sequence). CDR3 length equals 13 residues. The CDR3 region has the DNA TGTGCCACCAGCAGACAGGGTTGGGATGGCTACACCTTC. This translates into CATSRQGWDGYTF.

J is TRBJ2-7 and V is TRBV5-6, with 8 nucleotides matching TRBD1. The CDR3 consists of 14 residues. Germline loops: CDR1 SGHDT, CDR2 YYEEEE. J gave up 3 bases and V 4 bases, and 6 bases lay outside the gene matches. As DNA, the CDR3 is TGTGCCAGCAGCCTACAGGGGGGAAGCTACGAGCAGTACTTC. Translation gives CASSLQGGSYEQYF.

The chain combines TRBV5-4 with TRBJ2-1; 7 bases agree with TRBD1. The CDR3 totals 14 residues. Germline V CDR1 and CDR2: SGHNT, YYREEE (reference sequence). V lost 4 bases and J lost 3; bases outside the gene matches: 4. Here the CDR3 DNA reads TGTGCCAGCAGCCGGGACAGAAACTACAATGAGCAGTTCTTC. Amino acids: CASSRDRNYNEQFF.

CDR3 sequence reads: CASSLWARGNTGELFF. Here the CDR3 DNA reads TGTGCCAGCAGCTTGTGGGCCAGGGGGAACACCGGGGAGCTGTTTTTT. The rearrangement uses TRBV5-6 and TRBJ2-2; tentative D call: TRBD1 (6 bases). CDR1 is SGHDT and CDR2 is YYEEEE in the germline V gene. V gave up 1 base and J gave up 1 base, with 11 bases separating them. The CDR3 is made up of 16 amino acids.

The J gene is TRBJ1-4, the V gene TRBV2; D gene unclear. V was shortened by 1 base and J by 4 bases, with 7 bases between the two germline ends. From germline, CDR1 is SNHLY and CDR2 FYNNEI. The CDR3 totals 14 residues. The CDR3 here is CASSEGPINEKLFF. DNA for the CDR3: TGTGCCAGCAGTGAAGGGCCGATTAATGAAAAACTGTTTTTT.

The rearrangement links TRBV4-2 to TRBJ2-7; 10 positions match TRBD1. CDR3 length equals 15 residues. Germline V lookup: CDR1 LGHNA, CDR2 YNFKEQ. V trimming: 2 bases; J trimming: 4 bases; junction bases outside the gene matches: 5. The CDR3 nucleotides read TGTGCCAGCAGCCAAACGACAGGGGGCAGATACGAGCAGTACTTC. Translated, it gives CASSQTTGGRYEQYF.

The J gene is TRBJ2-2, the V gene TRBV6-5, with a weak D call TRBD2 (5 bases). The CDR3 runs to 16 residues. CDR1 is MNHEY and CDR2 is SVGAGI in the germline V gene. The V gene lost 3 bases and the J gene lost 0 bases, with 11 bases spanning the gap. CDR3 sequence reads: CASSYIGNPNTGELFF. CDR3 DNA: TGTGCCAGCAGTTATATCGGGAATCCGAACACCGGGGAGCTGTTTTTT.

The rearrangement uses TRBV5-4 and TRBJ2-1; D might be TRBD1 (5 bases). The germline V gene encodes CDR1 SGHNT and CDR2 YYREEE (reference sequence). The length of the CDR3 is 15 residues. V was clipped by 2 bases and J by 2 bases, with 11 bases between them. The CDR3: CASSLTATAYNEQFF. CDR3 sequence (DNA): TGTGCCAGCAGCTTAACCGCGACAGCCTACAATGAGCAGTTCTTC.